This T cell receptor beta chain was identified in a study of T-cell memory formation after mild COVID-19. About the study: Largely, TCR clusters stayed within a single donor. General observations from the study: Shrinking CD4+ clones resided mostly in CM and EM, and CD8+ ones in EMRA.

CDR3 length: 11 amino acids. With 4 bases removed from V and 4 bases from J, the gap between germline ends came to 5 bases. The germline CDR1 and CDR2 sequences are SGHTA and FQGNSA. This clonotype was seen many times. What it binds is unknown. TCRdb recomputed calls from the 5' RACE reads with MiXCR, one row per CDR3 protein. Here the sample spans fewer than 350,000 distinct CDR3 sequences, around 15% being singletons. The chain employs TRBV7-2 and TRBJ2-7; D is unclear. The clonotype was recovered from a man aged 18 to 29 who had mild COVID-19 (a few samples of this study predate the infection). Cell type and time point are not known. The sequencing input was PBMCs or a T cell subset sorted from them (not recorded which). This chain's CDR3 is CASSWAYEQYF. In nucleotides, the CDR3 is TGTGCCAGCAGCTGGGCTTACGAGCAGTACTTC. The variable domain in full, with the rest retrieved from reference TRBV7-2 and TRBJ2-7, is GAGVSQSPSNKVTEKGKDVELRCDPISGHTALYWYRQSLGQGLEFLIYFQGNSAPDKSGLPSDRFSAERTGGSVSTLTIQRTQQEDSAVYLCASSWAYEQYFGPGTRLTVT.